The subject of this entry is one TCR beta chain. The data stem from a study of cytotoxic CD8 clonotypes in ibrutinib-treated CLL. For the study at large: Following treatment for a median roughly 12 months, range 6 to 36, response samples were then taken.

Assay: immunoSEQ multiplex PCR; the TCRdb copy retains only in-frame clones and omits some. The table includes some 43,000 clones, 60% to 80% detected once. The CDR3 is 17 amino acids. The germline V gene has CDR1 LGHNA and CDR2 YNFKEQ. V lost 1 base, J lost 9 bases, and 8 bases stayed unmatched. Sequencing was performed on PBMCs, taken after 12 months of ibrutinib treatment. The chain couples TRBV4-2 to TRBJ2-1; 14 positions agree with TRBD2. This clonotype was sampled from a human donor with chronic lymphocytic leukemia. The CDR3 DNA sequence: TGTGCCAGCAGCCAAGTTCAGACTAGCGGGGGGGCAGGTGAGCAGTTCTTC. Protein product: CASSQVQTSGGAGEQFF.